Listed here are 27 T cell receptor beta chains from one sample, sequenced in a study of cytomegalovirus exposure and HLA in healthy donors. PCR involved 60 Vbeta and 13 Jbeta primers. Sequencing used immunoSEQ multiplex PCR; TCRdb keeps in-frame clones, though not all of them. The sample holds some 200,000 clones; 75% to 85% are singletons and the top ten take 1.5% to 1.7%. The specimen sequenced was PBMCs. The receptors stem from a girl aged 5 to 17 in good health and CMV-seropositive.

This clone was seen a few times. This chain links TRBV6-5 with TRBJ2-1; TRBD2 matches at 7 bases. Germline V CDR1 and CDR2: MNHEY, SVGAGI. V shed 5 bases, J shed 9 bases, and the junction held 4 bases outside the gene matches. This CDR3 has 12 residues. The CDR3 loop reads CASSRTRGEQFF. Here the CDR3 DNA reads TGTGCCAGCAGTCGGACTAGAGGTGAGCAGTTCTTC.

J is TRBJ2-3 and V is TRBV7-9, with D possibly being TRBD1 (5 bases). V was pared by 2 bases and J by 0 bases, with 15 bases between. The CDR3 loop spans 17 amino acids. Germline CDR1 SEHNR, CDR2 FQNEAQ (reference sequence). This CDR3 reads CASSLSFRAPSTDTQYF. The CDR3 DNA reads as TGTGCCAGCAGCTTATCCTTCAGGGCCCCTAGCACAGATACGCAGTATTTT.

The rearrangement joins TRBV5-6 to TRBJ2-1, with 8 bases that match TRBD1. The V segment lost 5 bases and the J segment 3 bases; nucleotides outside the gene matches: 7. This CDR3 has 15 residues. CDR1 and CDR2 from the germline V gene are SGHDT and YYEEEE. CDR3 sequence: CASSQDRGLYNEQFF. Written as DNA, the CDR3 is TGTGCCAGCAGTCAAGACAGGGGACTCTACAATGAGCAGTTCTTC.

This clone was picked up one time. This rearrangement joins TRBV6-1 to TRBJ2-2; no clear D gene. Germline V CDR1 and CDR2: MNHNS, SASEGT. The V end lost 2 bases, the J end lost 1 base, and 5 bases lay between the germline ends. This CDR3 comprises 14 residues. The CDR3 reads CASSERWNTGELFF. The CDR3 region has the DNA TGTGCCAGCAGTGAACGGTGGAACACCGGGGAGCTGTTTTTT.

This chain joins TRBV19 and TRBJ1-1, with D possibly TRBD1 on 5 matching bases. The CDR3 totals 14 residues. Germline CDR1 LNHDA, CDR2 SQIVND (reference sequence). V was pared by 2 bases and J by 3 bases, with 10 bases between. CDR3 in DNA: TGTGCCAGTAGTATACAGGGCAGATACACTGAAGCTTTCTTT. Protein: CASSIQGRYTEAFF.

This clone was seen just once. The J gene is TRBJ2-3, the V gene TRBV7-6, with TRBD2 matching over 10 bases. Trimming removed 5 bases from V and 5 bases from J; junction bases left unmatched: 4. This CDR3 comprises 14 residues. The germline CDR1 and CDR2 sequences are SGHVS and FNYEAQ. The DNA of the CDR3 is TGTGCCAGCAGCCTACTAGCGGGGCGAGATACGCAGTATTTT. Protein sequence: CASSLLAGRDTQYF.

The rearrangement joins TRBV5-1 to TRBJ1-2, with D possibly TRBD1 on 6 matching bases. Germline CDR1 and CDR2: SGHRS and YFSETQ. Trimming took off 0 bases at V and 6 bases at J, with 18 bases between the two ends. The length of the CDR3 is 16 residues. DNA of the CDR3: TGCGCCAGCAGCTTGGCCCTTGGGGGGGCTGGAGATGGCTACACCTTC. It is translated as CASSLALGGAGDGYTF.

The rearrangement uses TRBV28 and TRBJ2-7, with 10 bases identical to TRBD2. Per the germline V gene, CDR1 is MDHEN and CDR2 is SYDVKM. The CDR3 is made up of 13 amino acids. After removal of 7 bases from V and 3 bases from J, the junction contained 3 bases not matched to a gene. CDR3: CASKRGGRYEQYF. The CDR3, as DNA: TGTGCCAGCAAGCGGGGGGGCCGCTACGAGCAGTACTTC.

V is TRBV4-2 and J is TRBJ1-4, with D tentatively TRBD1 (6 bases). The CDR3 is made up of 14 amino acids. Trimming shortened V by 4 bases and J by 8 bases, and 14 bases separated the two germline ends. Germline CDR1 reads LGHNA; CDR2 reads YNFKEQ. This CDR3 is CASSPKNDREKLFF. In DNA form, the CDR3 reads TGTGCCAGCAGCCCCAAGAATGACAGGGAAAAACTGTTTTTT.

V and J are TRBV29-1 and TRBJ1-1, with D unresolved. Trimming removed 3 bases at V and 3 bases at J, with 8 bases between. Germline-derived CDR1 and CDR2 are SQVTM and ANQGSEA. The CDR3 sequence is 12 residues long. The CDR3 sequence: CSVERYDTEAFF. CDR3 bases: TGCAGCGTTGAGAGGTATGACACTGAAGCTTTCTTT.

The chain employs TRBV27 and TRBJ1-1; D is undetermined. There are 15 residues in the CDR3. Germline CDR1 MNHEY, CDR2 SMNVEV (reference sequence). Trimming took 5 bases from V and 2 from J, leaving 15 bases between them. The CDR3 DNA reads TGTGCCAGCAGTCCCCTGAGTAGAATTAACACTGAAGCTTTCTTT. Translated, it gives CASSPLSRINTEAFF.

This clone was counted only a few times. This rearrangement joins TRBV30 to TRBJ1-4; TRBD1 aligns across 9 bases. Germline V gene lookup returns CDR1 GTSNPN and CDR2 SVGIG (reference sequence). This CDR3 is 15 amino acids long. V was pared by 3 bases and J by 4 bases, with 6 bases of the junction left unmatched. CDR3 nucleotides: TGTGCCTGGAGGGTCTGGGACAGGGATAATGAAAAACTGTTTTTT. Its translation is CAWRVWDRDNEKLFF.

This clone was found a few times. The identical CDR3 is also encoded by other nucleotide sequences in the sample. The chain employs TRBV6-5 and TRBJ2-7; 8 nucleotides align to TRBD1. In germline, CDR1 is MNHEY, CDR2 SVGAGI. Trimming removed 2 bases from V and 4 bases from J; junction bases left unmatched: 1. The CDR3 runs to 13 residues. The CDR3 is CASSYRQGYEQYF. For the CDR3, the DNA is TGTGCCAGCAGTTACCGACAGGGGTACGAGCAGTACTTC.

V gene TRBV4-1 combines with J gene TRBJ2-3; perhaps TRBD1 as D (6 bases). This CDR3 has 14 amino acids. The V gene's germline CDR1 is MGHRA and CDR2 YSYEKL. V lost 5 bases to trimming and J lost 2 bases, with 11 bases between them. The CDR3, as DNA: TGCGCCAGCAGCTTCACAGGGTTCACAGATACGCAGTATTTT. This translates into CASSFTGFTDTQYF.

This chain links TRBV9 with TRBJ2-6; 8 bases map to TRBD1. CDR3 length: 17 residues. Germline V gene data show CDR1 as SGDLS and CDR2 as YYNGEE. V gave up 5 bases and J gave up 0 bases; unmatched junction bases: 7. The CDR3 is CASSQGQESSGANVLTF. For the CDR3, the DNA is TGTGCCAGCAGTCAGGGACAGGAATCCTCTGGGGCCAACGTCCTGACTTTC.

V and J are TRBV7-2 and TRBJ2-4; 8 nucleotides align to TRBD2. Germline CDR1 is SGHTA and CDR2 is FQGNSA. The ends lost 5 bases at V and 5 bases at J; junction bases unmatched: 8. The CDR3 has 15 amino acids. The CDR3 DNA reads TGTGCCAGCAGCCCCGGGGGGGCCGTTGAAAACATTCAGTACTTC. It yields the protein CASSPGGAVENIQYF.

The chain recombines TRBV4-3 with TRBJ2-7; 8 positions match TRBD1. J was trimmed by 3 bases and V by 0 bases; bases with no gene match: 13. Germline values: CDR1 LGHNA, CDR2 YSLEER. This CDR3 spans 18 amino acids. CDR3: CASSQDISGQGRDYEQYF. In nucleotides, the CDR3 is TGCGCCAGCAGCCAAGACATTTCCGGACAGGGTCGAGACTACGAGCAGTACTTC.

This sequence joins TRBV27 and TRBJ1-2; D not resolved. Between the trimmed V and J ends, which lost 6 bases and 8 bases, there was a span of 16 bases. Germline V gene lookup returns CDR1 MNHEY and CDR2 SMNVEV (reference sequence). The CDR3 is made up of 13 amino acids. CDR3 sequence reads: CASSPRGPEGYTF. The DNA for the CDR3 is TGTGCCAGCAGCCCGCGCGGGCCAGAAGGCTACACCTTC.

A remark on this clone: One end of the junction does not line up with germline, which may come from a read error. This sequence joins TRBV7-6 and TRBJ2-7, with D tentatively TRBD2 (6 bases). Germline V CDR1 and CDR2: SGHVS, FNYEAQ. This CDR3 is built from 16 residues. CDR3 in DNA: TGTGCCAGCAGCGTAGCGGTGGGAGAGGGATCCTACGAGCAGTACTTC. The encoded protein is CASSVAVGEGSYEQYF.

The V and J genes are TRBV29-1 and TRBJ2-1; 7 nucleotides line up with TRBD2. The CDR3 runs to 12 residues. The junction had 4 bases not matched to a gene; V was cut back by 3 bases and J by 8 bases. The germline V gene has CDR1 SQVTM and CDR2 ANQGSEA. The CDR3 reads CSVDGGFYEQFF. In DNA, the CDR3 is TGCAGCGTTGACGGGGGGTTTTATGAGCAGTTCTTC.

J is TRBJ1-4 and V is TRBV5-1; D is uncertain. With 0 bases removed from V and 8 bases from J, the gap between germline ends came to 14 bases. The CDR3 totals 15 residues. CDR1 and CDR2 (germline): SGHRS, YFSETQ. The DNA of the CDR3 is TGCGCCAGCAGCTTGGCCGGGTCAAATGGAGAAAAACTGTTTTTT. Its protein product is CASSLAGSNGEKLFF.

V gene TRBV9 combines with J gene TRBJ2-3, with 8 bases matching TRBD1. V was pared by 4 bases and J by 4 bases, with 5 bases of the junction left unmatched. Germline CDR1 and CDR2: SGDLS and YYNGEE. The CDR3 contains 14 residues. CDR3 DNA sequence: TGTGCCAGCAGCTTGGACAGGGTATCAGATACGCAGTATTTT. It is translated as CASSLDRVSDTQYF.

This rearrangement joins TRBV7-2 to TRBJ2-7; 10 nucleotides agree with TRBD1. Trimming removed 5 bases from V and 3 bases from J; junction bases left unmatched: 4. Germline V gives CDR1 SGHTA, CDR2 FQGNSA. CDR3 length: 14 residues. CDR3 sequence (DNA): TGTGCCAGCAGCCACCGGGACAGGGGCTACGAGCAGTACTTC. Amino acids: CASSHRDRGYEQYF.

CDR3 bases: TGTGCCAGCAGCTTAGGAGTCAGGGTAGTTAGCACTGAAGCTTTCTTT. This sequence encodes CASSLGVRVVSTEAFF. This sequence joins TRBV7-9 and TRBJ1-1; the D gene is possibly TRBD1 (5 bases). Trimming removed 1 base at V and 4 bases at J, with 16 bases between. This CDR3 contains 16 residues. Per germline, CDR1 SEHNR and CDR2 FQNEAQ (reference sequence).

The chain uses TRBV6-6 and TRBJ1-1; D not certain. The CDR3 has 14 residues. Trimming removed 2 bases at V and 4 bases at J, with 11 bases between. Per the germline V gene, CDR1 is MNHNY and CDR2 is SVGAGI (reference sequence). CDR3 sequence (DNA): TGTGCCAGCAGTTACCCGGAGGCGAGCACTGAAGCTTTCTTT. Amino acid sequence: CASSYPEASTEAFF.

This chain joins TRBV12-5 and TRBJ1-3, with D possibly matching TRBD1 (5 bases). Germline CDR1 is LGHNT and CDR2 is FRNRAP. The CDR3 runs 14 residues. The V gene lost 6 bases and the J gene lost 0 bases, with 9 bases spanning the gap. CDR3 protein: CASGRGVSGNTIYF. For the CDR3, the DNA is TGTGCTAGTGGGCGGGGGGTCTCTGGAAACACCATATATTTT.

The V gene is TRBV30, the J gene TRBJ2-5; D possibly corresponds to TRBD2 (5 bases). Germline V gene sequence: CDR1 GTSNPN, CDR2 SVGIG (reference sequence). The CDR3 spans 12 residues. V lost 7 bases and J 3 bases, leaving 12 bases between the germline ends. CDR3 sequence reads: CASLGLEETQYF. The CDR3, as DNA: TGTGCCTCCCTAGGACTGGAAGAGACCCAGTACTTC.